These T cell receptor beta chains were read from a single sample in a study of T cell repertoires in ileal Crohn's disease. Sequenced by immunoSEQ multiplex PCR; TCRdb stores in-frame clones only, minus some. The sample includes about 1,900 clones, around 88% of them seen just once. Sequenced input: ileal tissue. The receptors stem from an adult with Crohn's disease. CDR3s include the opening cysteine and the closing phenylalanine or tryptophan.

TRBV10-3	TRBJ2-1	CAISGDYNEQLF
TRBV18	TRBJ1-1	CASSPPGATEAFF
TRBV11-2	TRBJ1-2	CASSLDSRAYTF
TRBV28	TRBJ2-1	CASSPLTGAFDEQFF
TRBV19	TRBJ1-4	CASQTSGQSEKLFF
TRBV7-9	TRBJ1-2	CASSLAGQGLGGYTF
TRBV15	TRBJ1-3	CATSRGGGNTIYF
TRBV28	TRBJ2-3	CASSRRLDTQYF
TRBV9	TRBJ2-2	CASSVTGTGELFF
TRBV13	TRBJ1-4	CASSLLGDEKLFF
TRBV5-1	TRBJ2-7	CATTLRAGSGEQYF
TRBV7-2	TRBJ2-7	CASSFGGLAAPYEQYF
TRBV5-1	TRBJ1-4	CASNLGTGRDEKLFF
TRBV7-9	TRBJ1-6	CASSQTALNSPLHF
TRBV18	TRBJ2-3	CASSPRASGSGDTQYF
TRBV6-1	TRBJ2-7	CASSPGQVFYEQYF
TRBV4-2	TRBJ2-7	CASSPSRLSPKQYF
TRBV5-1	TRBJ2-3	CASSFGLSQDTQYF
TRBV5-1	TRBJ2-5	CASSQTRDSQETQYF
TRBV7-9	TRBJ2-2	CASSNPGGLAAGELFF
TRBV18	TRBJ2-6	CASSCEEDLQSRANVLTF
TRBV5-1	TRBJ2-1	CASSLDSSYNEQFF
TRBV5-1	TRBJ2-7	CASRAGWDRGNEQYF
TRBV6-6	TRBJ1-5	CASSYSGREHQPQHF
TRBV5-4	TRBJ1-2	CASSPTGTGVYGYTF
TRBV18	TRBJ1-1	CASSPSTRGQTEAFF
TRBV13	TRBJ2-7	CAGGGSRYEQYF
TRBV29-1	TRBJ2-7	CSVEDGTALYEQYF